This TCR beta chain derives from a study of T cells expressing NK-cell markers. About the research overall: The study drew TCR beta repertoires from sorted CD3+CD56+NKG2C+, CD3+CD56+NKG2C- and CD3+CD56-NKG2C+ T cells.

Study-wide findings and caveats: Among several donors, these clonotypes also ranked first in the CD3+CD56-NKG2C+ fraction.

The CDR3 totals 14 residues. Per germline, CDR1 MNHEY and CDR2 SVGEGT. TCRdb reprocessed the 5' RACE reads and keeps a single row for each CDR3 protein, giving no DNA. This sample contains 350,000 to 400,000 distinct CDR3 sequences. Comment on this clonotype: No antigen is known for it.

The specimen was blood T cells: a sorted CD56 or NKG2C T cell subset, CD4+ or CD8+ T cells, or bulk PBMC T cells (not recorded which). The V and J genes are TRBV6-2 or TRBV6-3 and TRBJ2-5; TCRdb calls TRBD2, which cannot be checked without DNA. This TCR was recovered from a woman aged 50 to 60 in good health. CDR3 sequence reads: CASSYSRGKETQYF.